This T cell receptor (beta chain) was observed in a study of OX40 agonist ivuxolimab in advanced cancers. Study overall: Ivuxolimab, an agonist antibody against OX40 (CD134), was given to patients. Enrolled patients in dose escalation had cancers that were hepatocellular carcinoma, melanoma, renal cell or head and neck cancer. A partial response was reached by three patients: one with hepatocellular carcinoma and two with cutaneous melanoma.

This clone has only a few counts. The table came from immunoSEQ multiplex PCR; TCRdb's copy has only in-frame clones and leaves some out. The repertoire holds 38,000 or so clones, roughly nine tenths seen once, with about 43% in the top ten. The CDR3 loop spans 17 amino acids. Germline trimming cut 4 bases from V and 7 bases from J; bases unmatched to any gene: 13. Germline CDR1 SGHNT, CDR2 YYREEE (reference sequence). The gene calls are TRBV5-4 and TRBJ2-5; the match to TRBD2 covers 13 bases. This specimen was CD4+ or CD8+ T cells sorted from blood, taken in a trial of the OX40 agonist ivuxolimab. The receptor's source is an adult with an advanced solid tumor such as melanoma, head and neck, liver or kidney cancer. The CDR3 sequence: CASSRGTSGDGAGTQYF. CDR3 nucleotides: TGTGCCAGCAGCCGTGGGACTAGCGGGGACGGAGCTGGGACCCAGTACTTC.